This T cell receptor (beta chain) appears in the sequencing data of a study of shared clonotypes between healthy human individuals. Findings of the study overall: Investigators expected sequencing depth to affect clonotype sharing among donors. Clonotypes which were not shared had lower generation probabilities than clonotypes that all four donors shared.

The data were produced by immunoSEQ multiplex PCR, yet TCRdb's version contains in-frame clones alone and is incomplete. The sample carries 2 million to 2.5 million clones, just over 90% recorded once. Per germline, CDR1 KGHSH and CDR2 LQKENI. There are 13 residues in the CDR3. V lost 4 bases, J lost 4 bases, and 8 bases lay in between. With regard to this clone: Its antigen remains unidentified.

This chain uses TRBV18 with TRBJ2-1; D not resolved. The source material was naive CD4+ T cells from PBMCs. The subset: CD45RA+ positively selected. The receptor was derived from a man aged 18 to 29 in good health. Some clones in this sample may be carry-over from other donors' samples. CDR3 coding DNA: TGTGCCAGCTCACGGCTACGGTACAATGAGCAGTTCTTC. Translating gives CASSRLRYNEQFF.